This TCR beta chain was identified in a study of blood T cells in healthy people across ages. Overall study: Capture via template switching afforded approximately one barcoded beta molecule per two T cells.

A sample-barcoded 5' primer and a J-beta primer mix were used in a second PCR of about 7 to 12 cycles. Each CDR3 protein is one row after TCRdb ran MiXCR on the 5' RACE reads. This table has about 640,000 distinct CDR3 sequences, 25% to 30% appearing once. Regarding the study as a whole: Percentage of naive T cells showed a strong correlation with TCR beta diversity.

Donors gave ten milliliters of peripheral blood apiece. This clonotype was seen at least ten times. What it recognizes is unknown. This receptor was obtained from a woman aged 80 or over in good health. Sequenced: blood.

CDR3 protein: CASSLLAGETQYF. The CDR3, as DNA: TGTGCCAGCAGTTTACTGGCGGGAGAGACCCAGTACTTC. The V gene is TRBV12-3 or TRBV12-4, the J gene TRBJ2-5; TRBD2 might be the D (5 bases). The CDR3 has 13 residues. V lost 2 bases and J lost 4, with 8 bases in between.